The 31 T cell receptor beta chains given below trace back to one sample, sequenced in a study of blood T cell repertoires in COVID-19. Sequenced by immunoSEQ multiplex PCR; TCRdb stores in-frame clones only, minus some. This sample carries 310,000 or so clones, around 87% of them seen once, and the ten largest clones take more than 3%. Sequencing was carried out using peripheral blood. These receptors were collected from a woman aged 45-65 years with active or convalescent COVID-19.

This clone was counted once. CDR3 DNA sequence: TGTGCCAGCAGTTCGGGGGGACAAGGCTACACCTTC. Amino acid sequence: CASSSGGQGYTF. The rearrangement uses TRBV28 and TRBJ1-2; the D gene is possibly TRBD1 (6 bases). Germline V lookup: CDR1 MDHEN, CDR2 SYDVKM. There are 12 residues in the CDR3. Trimming pared 4 bases from V and 8 bases from J, leaving 11 bases between.

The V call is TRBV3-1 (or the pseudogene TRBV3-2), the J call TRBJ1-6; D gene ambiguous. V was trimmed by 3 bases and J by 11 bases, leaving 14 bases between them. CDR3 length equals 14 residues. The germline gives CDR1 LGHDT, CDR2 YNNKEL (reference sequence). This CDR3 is CASSHGRGETPLHF. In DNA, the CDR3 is TGTGCCAGCAGCCACGGGCGGGGAGAAACACCCCTCCACTTT.

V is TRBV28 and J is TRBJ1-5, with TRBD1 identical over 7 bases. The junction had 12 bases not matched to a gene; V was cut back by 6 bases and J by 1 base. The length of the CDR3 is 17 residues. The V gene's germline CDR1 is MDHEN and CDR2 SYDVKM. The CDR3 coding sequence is TGTGCCAGCAGCTGGGGACAGTCCCCTCGAAGCAATCAGCCCCAGCATTTT. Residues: CASSWGQSPRSNQPQHF.

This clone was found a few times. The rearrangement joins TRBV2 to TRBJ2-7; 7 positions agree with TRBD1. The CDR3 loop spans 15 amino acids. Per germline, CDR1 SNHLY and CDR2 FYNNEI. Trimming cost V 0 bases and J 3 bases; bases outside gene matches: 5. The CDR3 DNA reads TGTGCCAGCAGTGAAGCCGGAACAGGGGTCTACGAGCAGTACTTC. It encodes CASSEAGTGVYEQYF.

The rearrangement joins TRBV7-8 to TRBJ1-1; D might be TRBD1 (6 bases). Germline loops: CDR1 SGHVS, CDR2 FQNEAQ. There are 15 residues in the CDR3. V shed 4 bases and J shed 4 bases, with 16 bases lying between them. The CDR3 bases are TGTGCCAGCAGCTGGAACAGGGTAGGGAGCACTGAAGCTTTCTTT. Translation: CASSWNRVGSTEAFF.

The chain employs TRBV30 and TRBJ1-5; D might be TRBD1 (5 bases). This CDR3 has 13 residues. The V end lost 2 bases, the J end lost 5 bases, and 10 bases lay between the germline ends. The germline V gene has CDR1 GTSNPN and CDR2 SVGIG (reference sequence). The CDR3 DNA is TGTGCCTGGAGTATAGGGGTCGATCAGCCCCAGCATTTT. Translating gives CAWSIGVDQPQHF.

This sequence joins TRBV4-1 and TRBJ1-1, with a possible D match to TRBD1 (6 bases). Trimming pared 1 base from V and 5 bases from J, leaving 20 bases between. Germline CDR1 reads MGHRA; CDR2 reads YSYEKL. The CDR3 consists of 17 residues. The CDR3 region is CASSQGWQGPRGTEAFF. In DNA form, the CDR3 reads TGCGCCAGCAGCCAAGGATGGCAGGGGCCTAGGGGTACTGAAGCTTTCTTT.

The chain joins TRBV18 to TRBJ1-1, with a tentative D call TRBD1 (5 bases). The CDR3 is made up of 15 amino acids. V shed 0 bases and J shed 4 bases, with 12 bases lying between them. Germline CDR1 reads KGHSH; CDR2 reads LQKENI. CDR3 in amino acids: CASSPPGGWGTEAFF. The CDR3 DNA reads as TGTGCCAGCTCACCACCGGGGGGTTGGGGCACTGAAGCTTTCTTT.

CDR3 region: CASRLGELRWDTQYF. CDR3 in DNA: TGTGCCAGCAGACTGGGAGAGCTCAGGTGGGATACGCAGTATTTT. The chain recombines TRBV5-5 with TRBJ2-3, with D possibly matching TRBD2 (5 bases). The CDR3 loop spans 15 amino acids. V was clipped by 5 bases and J by 6 bases, with 19 bases between them. Looked up from germline, CDR1 is SGHKS and CDR2 is YYEKEE (reference sequence).

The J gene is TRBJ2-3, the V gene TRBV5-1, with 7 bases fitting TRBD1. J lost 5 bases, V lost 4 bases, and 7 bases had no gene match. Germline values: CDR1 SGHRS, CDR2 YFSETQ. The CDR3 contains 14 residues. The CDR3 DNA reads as TGCGCCAGCAGCCCCGGGACAGTCCAAGATACGCAGTATTTT. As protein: CASSPGTVQDTQYF.

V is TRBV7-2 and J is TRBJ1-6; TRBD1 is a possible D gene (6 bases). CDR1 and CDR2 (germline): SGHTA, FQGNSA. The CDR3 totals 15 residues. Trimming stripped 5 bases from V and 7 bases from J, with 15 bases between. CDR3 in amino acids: CASSPGQSRNSPLHF. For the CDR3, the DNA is TGTGCCAGCAGCCCCGGACAGTCCCGAAATTCACCCCTCCACTTT.

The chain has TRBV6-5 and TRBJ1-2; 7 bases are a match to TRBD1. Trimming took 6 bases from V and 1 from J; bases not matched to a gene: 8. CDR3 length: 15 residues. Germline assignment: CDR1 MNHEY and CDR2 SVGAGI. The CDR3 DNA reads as TGTGCCAGCAGCCCACGGGACAGATTTAACTATGGCTACACCTTC. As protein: CASSPRDRFNYGYTF.

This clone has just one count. The CDR3 loop reads CASSFYHSDRGGKLFF. For the CDR3, the DNA is TGTGCCAGCAGTTTCTACCACTCGGACAGGGGTGGAAAACTGTTTTTT. The chain recombines TRBV28 with TRBJ1-4; 9 bases are shared with TRBD1. The CDR3 is 16 amino acids. The germline gives CDR1 MDHEN, CDR2 SYDVKM. With V trimmed by 3 bases and J by 10 bases, 12 bases remained unmatched.

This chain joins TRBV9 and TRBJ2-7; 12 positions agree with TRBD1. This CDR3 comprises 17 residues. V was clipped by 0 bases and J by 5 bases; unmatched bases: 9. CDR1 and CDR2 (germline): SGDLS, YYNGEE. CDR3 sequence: CASSVGVGTGGFHEQYF. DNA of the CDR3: TGTGCCAGCAGCGTAGGAGTCGGGACAGGGGGCTTTCACGAGCAGTACTTC.

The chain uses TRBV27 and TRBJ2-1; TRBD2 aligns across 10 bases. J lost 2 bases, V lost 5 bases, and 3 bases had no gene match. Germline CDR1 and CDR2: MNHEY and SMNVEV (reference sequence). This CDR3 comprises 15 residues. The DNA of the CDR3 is TGTGCCAGCAGTCCGCTAGCGGGGGCCTACAATGAGCAGTTCTTC. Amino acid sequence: CASSPLAGAYNEQFF.

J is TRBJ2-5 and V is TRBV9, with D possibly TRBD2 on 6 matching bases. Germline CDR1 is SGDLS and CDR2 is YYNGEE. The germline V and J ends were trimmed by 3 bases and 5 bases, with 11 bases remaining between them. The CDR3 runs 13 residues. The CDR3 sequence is CASSGTGGETQYF. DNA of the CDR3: TGTGCCAGCAGCGGTACAGGAGGGGAGACCCAGTACTTC.

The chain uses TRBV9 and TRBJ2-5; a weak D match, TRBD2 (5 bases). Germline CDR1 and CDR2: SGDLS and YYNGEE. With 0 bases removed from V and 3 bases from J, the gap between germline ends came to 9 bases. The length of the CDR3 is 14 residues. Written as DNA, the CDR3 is TGTGCCAGCAGCGTAGACGCGGGTAAAGAGACCCAGTACTTC. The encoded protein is CASSVDAGKETQYF.

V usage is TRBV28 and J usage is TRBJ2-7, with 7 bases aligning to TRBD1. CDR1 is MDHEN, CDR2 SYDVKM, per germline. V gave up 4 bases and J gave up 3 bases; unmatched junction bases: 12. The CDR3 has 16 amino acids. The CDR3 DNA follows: TGTGCCAGCAGTTCCTTAGGGACAGAAAGAGGCTACGAGCAGTACTTC. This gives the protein CASSSLGTERGYEQYF. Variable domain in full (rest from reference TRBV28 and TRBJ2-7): DVKVTQSSRYLVKRTGEKVFLECVQDMDHENMFWYRQDPGLGLRLIYFSYDVKMKEKGDIPEGYSVSREKKERFSLILESASTNQTSMYLCASSSLGTERGYEQYFGPGTRLTVT.

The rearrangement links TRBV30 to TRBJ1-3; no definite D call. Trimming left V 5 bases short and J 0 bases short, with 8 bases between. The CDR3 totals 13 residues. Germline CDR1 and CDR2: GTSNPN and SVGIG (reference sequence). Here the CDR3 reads CAWRGGSGNTIYF. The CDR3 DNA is TGTGCCTGGCGGGGAGGCTCTGGAAACACCATATATTTT. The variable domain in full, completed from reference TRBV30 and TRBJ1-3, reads SQTIHQWPATLVQPVGSPLSLECTVEGTSNPNLYWYRQAAGRGLQLLFYSVGIGQISSEVPQNLSASRPQDRQFILSSKKLLLSDSGFYLCAWRGGSGNTIYFGEGSWLTVV.

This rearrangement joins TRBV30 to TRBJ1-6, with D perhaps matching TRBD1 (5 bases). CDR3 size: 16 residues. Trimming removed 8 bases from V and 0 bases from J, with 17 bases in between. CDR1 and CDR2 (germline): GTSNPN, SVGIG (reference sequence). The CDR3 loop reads CAGRLGASSYNSPLHF. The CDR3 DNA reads TGTGCCGGAAGGCTTGGGGCTAGCTCCTATAATTCACCCCTCCACTTT.

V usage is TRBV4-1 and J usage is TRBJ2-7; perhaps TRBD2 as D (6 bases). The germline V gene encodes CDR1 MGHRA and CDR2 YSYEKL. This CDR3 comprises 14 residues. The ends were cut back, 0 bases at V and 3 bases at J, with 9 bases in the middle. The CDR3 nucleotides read TGCGCCAGCAGCCAAGACGTCGGGGGCTACGAGCAGTACTTC. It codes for CASSQDVGGYEQYF.

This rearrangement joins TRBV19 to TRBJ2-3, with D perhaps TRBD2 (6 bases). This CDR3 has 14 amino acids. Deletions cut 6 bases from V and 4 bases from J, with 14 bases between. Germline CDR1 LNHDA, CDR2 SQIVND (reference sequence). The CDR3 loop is CASSRGGNADTQYF. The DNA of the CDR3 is TGTGCCAGTAGCCGTGGCGGGAACGCAGATACGCAGTATTTT. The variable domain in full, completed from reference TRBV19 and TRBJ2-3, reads DGGITQSPKYLFRKEGQNVTLSCEQNLNHDAMYWYRQDPGQGLRLIYYSQIVNDFQKGDIAEGYSVSREKKESFPLTVTSAQKNPTAFYLCASSRGGNADTQYFGPGTRLTVL.

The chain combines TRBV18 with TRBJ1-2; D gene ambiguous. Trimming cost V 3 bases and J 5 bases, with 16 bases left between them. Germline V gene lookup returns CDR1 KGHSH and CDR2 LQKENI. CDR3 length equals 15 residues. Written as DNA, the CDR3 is TGTGCCAGCTCACCTTCGGGAAGGGAGCGGTATGGCTACACCTTC. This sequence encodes CASSPSGRERYGYTF.

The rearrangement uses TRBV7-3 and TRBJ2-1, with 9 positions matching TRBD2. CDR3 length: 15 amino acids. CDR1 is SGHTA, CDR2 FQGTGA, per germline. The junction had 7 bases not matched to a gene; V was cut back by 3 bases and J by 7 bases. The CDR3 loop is CASSLRNSGSNEQFF. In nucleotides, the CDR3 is TGTGCCAGCAGCTTGAGAAATAGCGGGAGTAATGAGCAGTTCTTC. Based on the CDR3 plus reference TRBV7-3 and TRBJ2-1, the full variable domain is GAGVSQTPSNKVTEKGKYVELRCDPISGHTALYWYRQSLGQGPEFLIYFQGTGAADDSGLPNDRFFAVRPEGSVSTLKIQRTERGDSAVYLCASSLRNSGSNEQFFGPGTRLTVL.

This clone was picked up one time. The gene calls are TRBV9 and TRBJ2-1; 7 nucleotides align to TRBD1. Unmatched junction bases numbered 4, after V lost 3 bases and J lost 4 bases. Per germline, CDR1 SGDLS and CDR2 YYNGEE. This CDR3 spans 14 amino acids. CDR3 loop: CASSDQTGYNEQFF. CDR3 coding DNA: TGTGCCAGCAGCGACCAGACAGGGTACAATGAGCAGTTCTTC.

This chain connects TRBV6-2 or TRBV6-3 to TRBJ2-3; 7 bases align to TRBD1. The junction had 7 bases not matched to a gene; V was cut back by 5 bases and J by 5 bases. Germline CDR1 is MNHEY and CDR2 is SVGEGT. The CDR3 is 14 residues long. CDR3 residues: CASSLRGMGDTQYF. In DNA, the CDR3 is TGTGCCAGCAGTCTCAGGGGGATGGGAGATACGCAGTATTTT.

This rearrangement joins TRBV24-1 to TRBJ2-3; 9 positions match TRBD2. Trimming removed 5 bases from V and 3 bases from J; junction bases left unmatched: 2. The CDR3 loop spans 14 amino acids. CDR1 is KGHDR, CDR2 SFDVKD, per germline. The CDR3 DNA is TGTGCCACCAGTGTGGGACTAGCAACAGATACGCAGTATTTT. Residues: CATSVGLATDTQYF.

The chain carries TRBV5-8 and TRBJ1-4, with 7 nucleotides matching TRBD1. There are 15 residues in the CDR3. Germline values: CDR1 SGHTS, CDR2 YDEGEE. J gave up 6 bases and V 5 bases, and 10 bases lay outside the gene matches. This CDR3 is CASRLKTGSDEKLFF. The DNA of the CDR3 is TGTGCCAGCAGACTTAAGACAGGGTCGGATGAAAAACTGTTTTTT.

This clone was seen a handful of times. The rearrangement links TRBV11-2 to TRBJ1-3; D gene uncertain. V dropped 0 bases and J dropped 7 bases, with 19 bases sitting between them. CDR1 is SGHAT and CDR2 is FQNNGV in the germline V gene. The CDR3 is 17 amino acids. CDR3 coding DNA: TGTGCCAGCAGCTTAGATCCAAGGATTGGACTTCGTAACACCATATATTTT. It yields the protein CASSLDPRIGLRNTIYF.

CDR3 region: CASSLGLADYNEQFF. CDR3 nucleotide sequence: TGTGCCAGCAGCCTGGGACTAGCGGACTACAATGAGCAGTTCTTC. J is TRBJ2-1 and V is TRBV5-8, with TRBD2 matching over 11 bases. CDR3 size: 15 residues. V gave up 4 bases and J gave up 3 bases; unmatched junction bases: 3. Looked up from germline, CDR1 is SGHTS and CDR2 is YDEGEE.

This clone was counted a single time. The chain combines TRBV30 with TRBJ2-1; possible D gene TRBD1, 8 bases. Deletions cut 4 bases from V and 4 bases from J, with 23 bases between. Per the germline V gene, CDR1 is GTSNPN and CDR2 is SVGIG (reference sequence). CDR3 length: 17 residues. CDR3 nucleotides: TGTGCCTGGAAATCAGCGGGGACAGGCCCCACTTACAATGAGCAGTTCTTC. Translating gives CAWKSAGTGPTYNEQFF.